The 13 T cell receptor beta chains below were found in one sample sequenced in a study of vaccination effects on CD4 cells after COVID-19. Their antigens are not known. Assay: immunoSEQ multiplex PCR; the TCRdb copy retains only in-frame clones and omits some. Of 40,000 to 45,000 clones listed, just over 75% are singletons. The culture ran for roughly ten days before CD4+ T cells were isolated. SARS-CoV-2 infected the person between March and December 2020, as confirmed by PCR. Each participant received a vaccine that was either BNT162b2 or mRNA-1273, given as two doses. The sequenced sample was CD4+ T cells from PBMCs cultured without peptide, obtained after COVID-19 vaccination. Receptor source: a human donor who had a prior SARS-CoV-2 infection.

This clone came up once. V usage is TRBV4-3 and J usage is TRBJ2-7, with 8 bases lining up with TRBD1. The junction had 12 bases not matched to a gene; V was cut back by 1 base and J by 7 bases. The V gene's germline CDR1 is LGHNA and CDR2 YSLEER. This CDR3 is 16 amino acids long. The DNA for the CDR3 is TGCGCCAGCAGCCAAGCCCCCAGTTGGGACAGGATAGAGCAGTACTTC. This encodes CASSQAPSWDRIEQYF.

The genes are TRBV2 and TRBJ1-1, with 8 bases identical to TRBD1. Unmatched junction bases numbered 12, after V lost 6 bases and J lost 6 bases. Germline assignment: CDR1 SNHLY and CDR2 FYNNEI. CDR3 length: 15 residues. The CDR3 sequence: CASSPETGADSEAFF. CDR3 nucleotide sequence: TGTGCCAGCAGCCCCGAGACAGGGGCCGATTCTGAAGCTTTCTTT.

The chain uses TRBV7-9 and TRBJ2-3; no definite D call. The CDR3 is 14 amino acids. Germline V gene data show CDR1 as SEHNR and CDR2 as FQNEAQ (reference sequence). Between the trimmed V and J ends, which lost 8 bases and 2 bases, there was a span of 14 bases. The CDR3: CASGYGLPTDTQYF. The CDR3, as DNA: TGTGCCAGCGGGTACGGATTGCCCACAGATACGCAGTATTTT. The full variable domain, with the rest looked up from reference TRBV7-9 and TRBJ2-3, is DTGVSQNPRHKITKRGQNVTFRCDPISEHNRLYWYRQTLGQGPEFLTYFQNEAQLEKSRLLSDRFSAERPKGSFSTLEIQRTEQGDSAMYLCASGYGLPTDTQYFGPGTRLTVL.

V usage is TRBV3-1 (or the pseudogene TRBV3-2) and J usage is TRBJ1-1; TRBD1 is a possible D gene (5 bases). Germline loops: CDR1 LGHDT, CDR2 YNNKEL (reference sequence). There are 16 residues in the CDR3. Trimming took off 4 bases at V and 0 bases at J, with 15 bases between the two ends. CDR3 residues: CASSPGTGEVNTEAFF. The CDR3 DNA follows: TGTGCCAGCAGCCCCGGGACGGGGGAGGTGAACACTGAAGCTTTCTTT.

The rearrangement joins TRBV5-4 to TRBJ2-3; 9 positions agree with TRBD2. The CDR3 extends over 16 amino acids. The junction had 3 bases not matched to a gene; V was cut back by 1 base and J by 0 bases. Germline loops: CDR1 SGHNT, CDR2 YYREEE (reference sequence). The CDR3, as DNA: TGTGCCAGCAGCTTGCCGGGACTAGCAAGCACAGATACGCAGTATTTT. Translation: CASSLPGLASTDTQYF.

The rearrangement links TRBV5-1 to TRBJ2-1, with 14 bases that match TRBD2. Germline lookup yields CDR1 SGHRS and CDR2 YFSETQ. This CDR3 has 15 residues. V shed 4 bases, J shed 7 bases, and the junction held 4 bases outside the gene matches. CDR3 sequence (DNA): TGCGCCAGCAGCCAGGGGACTAGCGGGAGAAATGAGCAGTTCTTC. It translates to CASSQGTSGRNEQFF.

The rearrangement uses TRBV7-8 and TRBJ2-7; D gene ambiguous. Germline V gives CDR1 SGHVS, CDR2 FQNEAQ. The V and J ends lost 3 bases and 3 bases respectively, with 12 bases between them. The CDR3 is 14 amino acids. The CDR3 nucleotides are TGTGCCAGCAGCTTGTCAGCAGGCTACTACGAGCAGTACTTC. This codes for CASSLSAGYYEQYF.

The V and J genes are TRBV2 and TRBJ1-6, with D unresolved. CDR1 is SNHLY, CDR2 FYNNEI, per germline. This CDR3 has 15 residues. Trimming left V 7 bases short and J 0 bases short, with 10 bases between. CDR3 loop: CASIFDSSYNSPLHF. CDR3 nucleotides: TGTGCCAGCATCTTTGATAGCTCCTATAATTCACCCCTCCACTTT.

The chain carries TRBV28 and TRBJ2-7, with 8 bases aligning to TRBD1. With 4 bases clipped from V and 3 bases from J, the junction kept 14 bases outside the gene matches. Germline V gene lookup returns CDR1 MDHEN and CDR2 SYDVKM. This CDR3 comprises 17 residues. The CDR3 sequence: CASSSPYRDRRIYEQYF. In DNA form, the CDR3 reads TGTGCCAGCAGTTCCCCGTACCGGGACAGGCGAATCTACGAGCAGTACTTC.

The V call is TRBV3-1 (or the pseudogene TRBV3-2), the J call TRBJ2-6; 8 nucleotides agree with TRBD1. V was clipped by 4 bases and J by 0 bases; unmatched bases: 11. The CDR3 is 19 residues long. Germline lookup yields CDR1 LGHDT and CDR2 YNNKEL (reference sequence). In nucleotides, the CDR3 is TGTGCCAGCAGCCCTCGATCCGGGACAGGCATCTCTGGGGCCAACGTCCTGACTTTC. This translates into CASSPRSGTGISGANVLTF.

This clone was seen a few times. This CDR3 reads CASSGLGVGQPQHF. The CDR3 DNA sequence: TGTGCCAGCAGTGGGCTTGGGGTAGGTCAGCCCCAGCATTTT. The J gene is TRBJ1-5, the V gene TRBV2; D not resolved. CDR1 is SNHLY and CDR2 is FYNNEI in the germline V gene. The V end lost 4 bases, the J end lost 6 bases, and 13 bases lay between the germline ends. There are 14 residues in the CDR3.

This chain uses TRBV5-1 with TRBJ1-4; a weak D match, TRBD1 (6 bases). This CDR3 region has 15 residues. Germline V gene sequence: CDR1 SGHRS, CDR2 YFSETQ. The germline V and J ends were trimmed by 0 bases and 3 bases, with 9 bases remaining between them. CDR3 loop: CASSLVGGSNEKLFF. DNA of the CDR3: TGCGCCAGCAGCTTGGTGGGGGGCTCTAATGAAAAACTGTTTTTT.

This clone was detected once. The rearrangement uses TRBV5-1 and TRBJ2-5; D gene uncertain. V was trimmed by 4 bases and J by 3 bases, leaving 10 bases between them. The CDR3 is 13 residues long. Germline values: CDR1 SGHRS, CDR2 YFSETQ. As DNA, the CDR3 is TGCGCCAGCAGCCCACAGTTAAAAGAGACCCAGTACTTC. It codes for CASSPQLKETQYF.